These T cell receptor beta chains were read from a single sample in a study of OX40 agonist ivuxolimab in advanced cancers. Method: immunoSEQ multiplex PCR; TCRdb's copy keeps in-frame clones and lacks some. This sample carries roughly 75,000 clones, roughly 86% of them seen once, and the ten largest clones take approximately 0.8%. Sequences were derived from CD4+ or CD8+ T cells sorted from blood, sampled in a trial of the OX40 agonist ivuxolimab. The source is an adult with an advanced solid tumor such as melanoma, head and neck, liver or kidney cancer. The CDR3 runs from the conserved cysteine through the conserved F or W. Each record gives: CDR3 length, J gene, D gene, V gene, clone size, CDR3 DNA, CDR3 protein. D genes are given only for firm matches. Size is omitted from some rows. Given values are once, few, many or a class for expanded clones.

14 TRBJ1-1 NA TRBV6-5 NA TGTGCCAGCAGTAGTATACAGGGTGGAACTGAAGCTTTCTTT CASSSIQGGTEAFF
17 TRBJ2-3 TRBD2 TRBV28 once TGTGCCAGCAGTTCCCTGAGAGCGGGCGGCGGGGGAGATACGCAGTATTTT CASSSLRAGGGGDTQYF
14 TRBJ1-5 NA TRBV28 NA TGTGCCAGCAGCCTTCTTAATAGCAATCAGCCCCAGCATTTT CASSLLNSNQPQHF
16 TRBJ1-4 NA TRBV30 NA TGTGCCTGGAGTGTACCGGGGGCTGGTATTTTTGAAAAACTGTTTTTT CAWSVPGAGIFEKLFF
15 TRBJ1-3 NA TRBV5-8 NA TGTGCCAGCAGCGGCTCCGAGGGTTTGCGGAACACCATATATTTT CASSGSEGLRNTIYF
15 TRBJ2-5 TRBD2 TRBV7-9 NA TGTGCCAGCAGCCCGATACCGGGAGGAGAAGAGACCCAGTACTTC CASSPIPGGEETQYF
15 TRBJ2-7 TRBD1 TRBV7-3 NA TGTGCCAGCAGCTTGGATGGGACAGGGGCCTACGAGCAGTACTTC CASSLDGTGAYEQYF
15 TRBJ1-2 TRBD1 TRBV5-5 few TGTGCCAGCAGCCTAGGGACAGGGCATCTCTATGGCTACACCTTC CASSLGTGHLYGYTF
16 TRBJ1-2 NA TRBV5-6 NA TGTGCCAGCAGCTTTCTCTCCAGGAGCCCTAACTATGGCTACACCTTC CASSFLSRSPNYGYTF
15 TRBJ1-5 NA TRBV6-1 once TGTGCCAGCAGTACCCGGGACAATAAGCGTCAGCCCCAGCATTTT CASSTRDNKRQPQHF
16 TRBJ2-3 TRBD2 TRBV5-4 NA TGTGCCAGCAGCTTGAACCCGGGAGGAAGCACAGATACGCAGTATTTT CASSLNPGGSTDTQYF
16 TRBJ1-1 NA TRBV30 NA TGTGCCTGGGATCGAAGCGCAGCTCACTCAAGCACTGAAGCTTTCTTT CAWDRSAAHSSTEAFF
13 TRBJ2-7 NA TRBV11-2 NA TGTGCCAGCAGCTTATTGATGACCTACGAGCAGTACTTC CASSLLMTYEQYF
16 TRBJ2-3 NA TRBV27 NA TGTGCCAGCAGTTCCCACGGTAGGGGGTTGGGGGATACGCAGTATTTT CASSSHGRGLGDTQYF
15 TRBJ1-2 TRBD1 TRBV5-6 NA TGTGCCAGCAGCTTACGGACAGGGGGTAACTATGGCTACACCTTC CASSLRTGGNYGYTF
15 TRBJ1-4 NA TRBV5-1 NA TGCGCCAGCAGCTCCGGGGACCGGCGGACTGAAAAACTGTTTTTT CASSSGDRRTEKLFF
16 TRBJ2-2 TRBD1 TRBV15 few TGTGCCACCAGCAGAACCAGGACAGGAGTCACCGGGGAGCTGTTTTTT CATSRTRTGVTGELFF
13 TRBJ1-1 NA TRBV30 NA TGTGCCTGGGGGAGACAGGACAACACTGAAGCTTTCTTT CAWGRQDNTEAFF
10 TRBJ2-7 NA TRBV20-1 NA TGCAGTGCTAGAGACTACGAGCAGTACTTC CSARDYEQYF
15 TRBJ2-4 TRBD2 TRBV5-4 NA TGTGCCAGCAGCGGGCTTGGGACTAGCAGTGGCATTCAGTACTTC CASSGLGTSSGIQYF
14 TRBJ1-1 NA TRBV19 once TGTGCCAGCACAGCAGTCGAGGGGTACACTGAAGCTTTCTTT CASTAVEGYTEAFF
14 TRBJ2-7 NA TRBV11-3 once TGTGCCAGCAGCTTAGTCGCTAGCGTGGGCGAGCAGTACTTC CASSLVASVGEQYF
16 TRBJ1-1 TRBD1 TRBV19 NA TGTGCCAGTAGTTTGAGACAGGGGCTAAGGAACACTGAAGCTTTCTTT CASSLRQGLRNTEAFF
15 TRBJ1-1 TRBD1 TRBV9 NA TGTGCCAGCAGCGGCCGACAGGGGACGAACACTGAAGCTTTCTTT CASSGRQGTNTEAFF
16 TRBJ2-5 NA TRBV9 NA TGTGCCAGCAGCGTAGGGGTCACTGGGGGAGTGGAGACCCAGTACTTC CASSVGVTGGVETQYF
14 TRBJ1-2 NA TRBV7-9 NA TGTGCCAGCATCCCACCCCCGGGAATAAGTGGCTACACCTTC CASIPPPGISGYTF
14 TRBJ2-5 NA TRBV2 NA TGTGCCAGCGCCATCGGGGGGCAGGGAGAGACCCAGTACTTC CASAIGGQGETQYF
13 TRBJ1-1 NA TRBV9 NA TGTGCCAGCAGCGTTGACAGTAAGACTGAAGCTTTCTTT CASSVDSKTEAFF
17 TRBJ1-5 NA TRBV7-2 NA TGTGCCAGCAGCTTAGATGGGTTCCAGTATAGCAATCAGCCCCAGCATTTT CASSLDGFQYSNQPQHF
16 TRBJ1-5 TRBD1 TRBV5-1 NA TGCGCCAGCAGCTTAGGAGTTGACAGGGTCAATCAGCCCCAGCATTTT CASSLGVDRVNQPQHF